This T cell receptor beta chain was retrieved from a study of T cells in Graves' hyperthyroidism and ophthalmopathy. At the level of the study: Peripheral blood was acquired at first diagnosis, ahead of any therapy whatsoever. Notes on the study in general: Progression to ophthalmopathy was predicted a median of roughly 6.6 months early.

Not enrolled were patients with uncontrolled infection, other autoimmune disease, pregnancy or lactation. Diagnoses rested on clinical symptoms, serum thyroxine and TRAb, thyroid ultrasound and orbital computed tomography. The source material, RNA transcripts, was used to amplify TCR beta CDR3 regions. First-round RT-PCR with HTBI primers amplified the TCR CDR3 region. TCRdb called the multiplex PCR reads again in MiXCR, with one record for every CDR3 protein. This sample has 300,000 to 450,000 distinct CDR3 sequences, with 15% to 19% found just once. Many counts were recorded for this clonotype. No antigen is known for it. Sequenced material: blood. This receptor was obtained from a woman between 18 and 30 years old with Graves' hyperthyroidism that later progressed to Graves' ophthalmopathy.

The CDR3 protein is CASSLIDRYGYTF. The CDR3 DNA follows: TGTGCCAGCAGCCTTATCGACCGCTATGGCTACACCTTC. The genes are TRBV7-9 and TRBJ1-2; D remains ambiguous. Trimming took off 5 bases at V and 4 bases at J, with 11 bases between the two ends. The length of the CDR3 is 13 residues. Germline-derived CDR1 and CDR2 are SEHNR and FQNEAQ (reference sequence).